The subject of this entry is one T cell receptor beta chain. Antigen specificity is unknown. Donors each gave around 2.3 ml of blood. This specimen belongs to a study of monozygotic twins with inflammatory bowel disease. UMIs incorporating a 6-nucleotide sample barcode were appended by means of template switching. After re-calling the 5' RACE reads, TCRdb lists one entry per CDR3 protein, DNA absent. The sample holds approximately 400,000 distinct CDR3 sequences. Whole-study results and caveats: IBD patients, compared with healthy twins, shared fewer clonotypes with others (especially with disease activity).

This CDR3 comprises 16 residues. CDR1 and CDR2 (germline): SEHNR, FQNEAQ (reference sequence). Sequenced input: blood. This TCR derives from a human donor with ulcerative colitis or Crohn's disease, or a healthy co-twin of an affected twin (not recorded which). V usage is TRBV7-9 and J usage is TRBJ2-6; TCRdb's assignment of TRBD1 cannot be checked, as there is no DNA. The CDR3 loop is CASSPGGVLGANVLTF. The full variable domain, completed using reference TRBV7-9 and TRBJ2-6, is DTGVSQNPRHKITKRGQNVTFRCDPISEHNRLYWYRQTLGQGPEFLTYFQNEAQLEKSRLLSDRFSAERPKGSFSTLEIQRTEQGDSAMYLCASSPGGVLGANVLTFGAGSRLTVL.